The sequence of this T cell receptor beta chain was determined in a study of blood T cell repertoires in COVID-19. Across the study: The analysed material was cDNA or gDNA that came from T cells, B-cell-depleted T cells, or PBMCs.

Measured with immunoSEQ multiplex PCR; TCRdb has only the in-frame clones, and not every one. Altogether roughly 140,000 clones are present, 70% to 90% being singletons, with the ten largest covering roughly 8%. Sequenced input: peripheral blood. The clonotype was recovered from a woman aged 55-69 years with COVID-19, enrolled during active disease.

The DNA for the CDR3 is TGTGCCAGCAGATCACAGGGTTCCACTGAAGCTTTCTTT. Encoded protein: CASRSQGSTEAFF. The chain carries TRBV12-3 or TRBV12-4 and TRBJ1-1; TRBD1 might be the D (6 bases). V lost 6 bases to trimming and J lost 4 bases, with 12 bases between them. The CDR3 has 13 amino acids.